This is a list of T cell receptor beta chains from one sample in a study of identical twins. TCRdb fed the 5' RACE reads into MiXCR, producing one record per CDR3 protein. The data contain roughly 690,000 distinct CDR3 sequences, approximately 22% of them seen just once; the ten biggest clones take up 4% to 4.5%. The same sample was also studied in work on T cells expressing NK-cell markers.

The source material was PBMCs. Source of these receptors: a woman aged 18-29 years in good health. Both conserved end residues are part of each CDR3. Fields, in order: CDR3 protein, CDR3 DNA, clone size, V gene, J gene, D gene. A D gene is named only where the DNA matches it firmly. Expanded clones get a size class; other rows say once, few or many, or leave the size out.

CASSLDGDRETQYF,TGCGCCAGCAGCTTGGATGGAGACCGGGAGACCCAGTACTTC,NA,TRBV5-1,TRBJ2-5,NA
CASSLGVGRYQPQHF,TGTGCCAGCAGTTTAGGGGTTGGCCGATATCAGCCCCAGCATTTT,NA,TRBV12-3/TRBV12-4,TRBJ1-5,NA
CASSRAGTLYNEQFF,TGTGCCAGCAGCCGAGCCGGGACCCTCTACAATGAGCAGTTCTTC,NA,TRBV6-4,TRBJ2-1,NA
CASRGGGGSNEKLFF,TGCGCCAGCAGAGGAGGTGGGGGCTCGAATGAAAAACTGTTTTTT,NA,TRBV5-1,TRBJ1-4,NA
CSARPGWGGTKAGELFF,TGCAGTGCTAGACCCGGGTGGGGGGGAACAAAAGCCGGGGAGCTGTTTTTT,few,TRBV20-1,TRBJ2-2,TRBD2
CASSRGDRVTTGANVLTF,TGCGCCAGCAGCAGGGGTGACAGGGTGACGACTGGGGCCAACGTCCTGACTTTC,NA,TRBV5-1,TRBJ2-6,TRBD1
CASSVVGGGISEQFF,TGTGCCAGCAGCGTAGTCGGGGGGGGCATTTCTGAGCAGTTCTTC,few,TRBV9,TRBJ2-1,TRBD2
CSVEGIGGGETTYTDTQYF,TGCAGCGTTGAAGGAATCGGTGGCGGGGAGACTACTTACACAGATACGCAGTATTTT,NA,TRBV29-1,TRBJ2-3,NA
CATLAGGIADTQYF,TGTGCCACCCTAGCGGGGGGGATTGCAGATACGCAGTATTTT,NA,TRBV12-3/TRBV12-4,TRBJ2-3,TRBD2
CASSLFLAGEETQYF,TGCGCCAGCAGCTTGTTCCTAGCGGGAGAAGAGACCCAGTACTTC,many,TRBV5-1,TRBJ2-5,TRBD2
CSAREGQTLYGYTF,TGCAGTGCTAGAGAGGGGCAGACCCTATATGGCTACACCTTC,few,TRBV20-1,TRBJ1-2,NA
CASSLGQGAIREQFF,TGTGCCAGCTCCTTGGGACAGGGGGCGATACGTGAGCAGTTCTTC,NA,TRBV12-3/TRBV12-4,TRBJ2-1,TRBD1
CASSMTSGRTDTQYF,TGTGCCAGCAGTATGACTAGCGGGAGGACAGATACGCAGTATTTT,few,TRBV12-3/TRBV12-4,TRBJ2-3,TRBD2
CSAPLFARNTEAFF,TGCAGTGCTCCCCTTTTTGCGCGGAACACTGAAGCTTTCTTT,many,TRBV20-1,TRBJ1-1,NA
CAWSTVPQETQYF,TGTGCCTGGAGTACCGTCCCACAAGAGACCCAGTACTTC,few,TRBV30,TRBJ2-5,NA
CSVEDPHREDTEAFF,TGCAGCGTTGAAGACCCCCACAGGGAGGACACTGAAGCTTTCTTT,NA,TRBV29-1,TRBJ1-1,NA
CASSPFLHGELFF,TGTGCCAGCAGCCCGTTCCTCCACGGGGAGCTGTTTTTT,few,TRBV7-2,TRBJ2-2,NA
CASTIGTGAISYEQYF,TGCGCCAGCACTATTGGGACAGGGGCGATATCCTACGAGCAGTACTTC,NA,TRBV5-1,TRBJ2-7,TRBD1
CASSPRHQPQHF,TGTGCCAGCAGTCCCCGCCATCAGCCCCAGCATTTT,many,TRBV12-3/TRBV12-4,TRBJ1-5,NA
CASSPQRGPSYNEQFF,TGTGCCAGCTCACCTCAGCGGGGCCCCTCCTACAATGAGCAGTTCTTC,few,TRBV18,TRBJ2-1,TRBD2
CASSLVGTSIYNEQFF,TGTGCCAGCAGCTTAGTCGGGACTAGTATCTACAATGAGCAGTTCTTC,many,TRBV7-2,TRBJ2-1,TRBD2
CASSFLGWGYTF,TGTGCCAGCAGTTTCTTGGGGTGGGGCTACACCTTC,few,TRBV12-3/TRBV12-4,TRBJ1-2,NA
CASSFGRFTETQYF,TGTGCCAGCAGTTTCGGCAGGTTCACGGAGACCCAGTACTTC,NA,TRBV12-3/TRBV12-4,TRBJ2-5,NA
CASSPPDLPLGQYF,TGTGCCAGCAGTCCCCCGGATCTTCCGTTGGGGCAGTACTTC,NA,TRBV6-1,TRBJ2-7,NA
CASSPQTATYEQCF,TGTGCCAGCTCACCACAGACAGCGACCTACGAGCAGTGCTTC,NA,TRBV18,TRBJ2-7,NA
CASSLTGGSPSYNEQFF,TGTGCCAGCTCCTTAACGGGGGGGTCTCCCTCCTACAATGAGCAGTTCTTC,few,TRBV7-6,TRBJ2-1,TRBD2
CASSTGLAIWELFF,TGTGCCAGCAGCACGGGACTAGCGATCTGGGAGCTGTTTTTT,NA,TRBV2,TRBJ2-2,TRBD2
CASSFDAYFDGYTF,TGTGCCAGCAGTTTCGACGCCTACTTTGATGGCTACACCTTC,few,TRBV12-3/TRBV12-4,TRBJ1-2,NA
CASSLALEYEQFF,TGCGCCAGCAGCTTGGCCCTGGAGTATGAGCAGTTCTTC,few,TRBV5-1,TRBJ2-1,NA
CASSRLTSGNTGELFF,TGTGCCAGCAGCCGATTGACTAGCGGGAACACCGGGGAGCTGTTTTTT,NA,TRBV3-1,TRBJ2-2,TRBD2
CSAFRSGRTDTQYF,TGCAGTGCTTTCAGGTCAGGGAGGACAGATACGCAGTATTTT,few,TRBV20-1,TRBJ2-3,NA
CASSPAVGKNIQYF,TGTGCCAGCAGCCCCGCAGTCGGCAAAAACATTCAGTACTTC,few,TRBV6-1,TRBJ2-4,NA
CASSYPDRQDTDTQYF,TGTGCCAGCAGTTACCCGGACAGGCAAGACACAGATACGCAGTATTTT,NA,TRBV6-5,TRBJ2-3,TRBD1